The clone carrying this T cell receptor beta chain was counted a few times. This sample is part of a study of patients and donors after allogeneic stem cell transplantation. TCRdb re-analysed the RT-PCR reads in MiXCR, keeping a single row per CDR3 protein. The data hold 150,000 to 200,000 distinct CDR3 sequences, with over 25% observed a single time. The sample was blood, either unsorted or a sorted T cell fraction (not recorded which). The sequence was obtained from a human donor who was either an allogeneic HSCT recipient or a stem cell or donor lymphocyte infusion donor (not recorded which). It is not recorded whose cells these are; they may come from a transplant donor.

The DNA for the CDR3 is TGTGCCACCAGTGATCAGGGGGCGGGAGAGCAGTTCTTC. This sequence encodes CATSDQGAGEQFF. The chain employs TRBV24-1 and TRBJ2-1, with TRBD1 matching 8 bases. This CDR3 has 13 residues. Germline V gene data show CDR1 as KGHDR and CDR2 as SFDVKD. V was clipped by 3 bases and J by 10 bases; unmatched bases: 4.